This TCR beta chain emerged from a study of lymphopenia after photon versus proton radiotherapy. Measured with immunoSEQ multiplex PCR; TCRdb has only the in-frame clones, and not every one. This sample has more than 9,500 clones, with roughly 90% found just once. This receptor was identified in a man in his sixties with pancreatic cancer. Source: peripheral blood, taken from a patient treated with proton-based radiotherapy.

The CDR3 is CASSRGLLGLAGADTQYF. The CDR3 DNA sequence: TGTGCCAGCAGCAGGGGACTACTGGGACTAGCGGGAGCAGATACGCAGTATTTT. The genes are TRBV5-4 and TRBJ2-3; 14 nucleotides align to TRBD2. V lost 4 bases to trimming and J lost 4 bases; unmatched junction nucleotides: 11. Germline V gene data show CDR1 as SGHNT and CDR2 as YYREEE (reference sequence). The CDR3 sequence is 18 residues long.